This T cell receptor (beta chain) was captured by sequencing in a study of blood T cells in healthy people across ages. Points from the study as a whole: Strong correlation existed between TCR beta diversity and naive T cell percentage. The donors' CMV status was not determined, possibly confounding changes in expanded clonotypes.

Roughly 9.2 milliliters was the volume of peripheral blood drawn from each donor. A second about 7 to 11 cycle PCR used barcoded and J-beta primers. Each cDNA molecule was tagged by a template-switch adaptor that had 12 random nucleotides. TCRdb reprocessed the 5' RACE reads via MiXCR and lists one record per CDR3 protein. Among 700,000 to 850,000 distinct CDR3 sequences listed, around 36% were seen once. Between the trimmed V and J ends, which lost 3 bases and 5 bases, there was a span of 18 bases. Germline assignment: CDR1 SGHRS and CDR2 YFSETQ. The CDR3 loop spans 16 amino acids. As for this clonotype: Its cognate antigen is unknown.

The chain recombines TRBV5-1 with TRBJ2-1, with D maybe TRBD2 (6 bases). The sequencing sample was made of blood. The origin of this receptor is a man younger than 35 in good health. CDR3 DNA: TGCGCCAGCAGCTCAAGGGAGTTAAGGAGGGACAATGAGCAGTTCTTC. Its translation is CASSSRELRRDNEQFF.